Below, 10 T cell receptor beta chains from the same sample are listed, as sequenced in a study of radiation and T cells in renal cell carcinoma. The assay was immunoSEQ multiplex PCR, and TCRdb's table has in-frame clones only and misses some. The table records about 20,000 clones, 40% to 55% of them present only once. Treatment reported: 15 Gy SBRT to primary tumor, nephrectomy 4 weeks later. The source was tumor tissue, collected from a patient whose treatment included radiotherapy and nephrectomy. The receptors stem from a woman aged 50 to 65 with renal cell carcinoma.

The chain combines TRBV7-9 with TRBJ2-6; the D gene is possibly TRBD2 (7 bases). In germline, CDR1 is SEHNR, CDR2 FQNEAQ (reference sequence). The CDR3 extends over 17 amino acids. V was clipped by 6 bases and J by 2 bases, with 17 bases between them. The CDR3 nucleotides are TGTGCCAGCAGACCCGGCGGGGGCGCCACTGGGGCCAACGTCCTGACTTTC. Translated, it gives CASRPGGGATGANVLTF.

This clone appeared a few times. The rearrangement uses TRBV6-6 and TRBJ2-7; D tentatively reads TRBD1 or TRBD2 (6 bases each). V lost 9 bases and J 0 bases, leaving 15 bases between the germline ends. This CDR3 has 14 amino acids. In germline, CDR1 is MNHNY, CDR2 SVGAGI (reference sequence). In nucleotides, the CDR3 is TGTGCCAGTCAGGAGGGGGACACCTCCTACGAGCAGTACTTC. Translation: CASQEGDTSYEQYF.

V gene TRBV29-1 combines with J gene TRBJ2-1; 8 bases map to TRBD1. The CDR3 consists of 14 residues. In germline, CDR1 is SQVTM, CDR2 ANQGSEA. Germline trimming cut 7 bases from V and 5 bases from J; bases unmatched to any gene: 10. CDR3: CSGRDLTGDNEQFF. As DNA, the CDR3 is TGCAGCGGCCGCGATTTGACAGGGGACAATGAGCAGTTCTTC.

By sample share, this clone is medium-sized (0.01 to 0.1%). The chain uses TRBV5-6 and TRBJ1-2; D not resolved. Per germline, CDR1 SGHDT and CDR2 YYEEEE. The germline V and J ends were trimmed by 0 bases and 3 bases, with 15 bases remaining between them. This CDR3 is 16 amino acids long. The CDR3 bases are TGTGCCAGCAGCTTGGCCACGGGTGCTTTCGACTATGGCTACACCTTC. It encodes CASSLATGAFDYGYTF.

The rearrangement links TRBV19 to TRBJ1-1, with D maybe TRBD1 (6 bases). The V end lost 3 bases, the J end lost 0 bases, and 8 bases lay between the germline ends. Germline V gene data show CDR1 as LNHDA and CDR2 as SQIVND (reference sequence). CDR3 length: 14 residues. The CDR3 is CASSIGQMNTEAFF. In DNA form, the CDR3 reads TGTGCCAGTAGTATCGGACAGATGAACACTGAAGCTTTCTTT.

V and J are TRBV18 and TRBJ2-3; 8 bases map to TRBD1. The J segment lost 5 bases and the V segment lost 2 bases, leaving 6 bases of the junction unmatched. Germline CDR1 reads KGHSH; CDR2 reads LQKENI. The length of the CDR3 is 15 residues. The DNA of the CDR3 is TGTGCCAGCTCACCAAAGGACAGGGCACAAGATACGCAGTATTTT. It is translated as CASSPKDRAQDTQYF. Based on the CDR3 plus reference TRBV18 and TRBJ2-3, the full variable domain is NAGVMQNPRHLVRRRGQEARLRCSPMKGHSHVYWYRQLPEEGLKFMVYLQKENIIDESGMPKERFSAEFPKEGPSILRIQQVVRGDSAAYFCASSPKDRAQDTQYFGPGTRLTVL.

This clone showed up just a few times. CDR3 region: CASSLTGLNYGYTF. CDR3 DNA: TGCGCCAGCAGTTTGACAGGGCTTAACTATGGCTACACCTTC. This chain uses TRBV10-1 with TRBJ1-2, with 7 bases lining up with TRBD1. Looked up from germline, CDR1 is WNHNN and CDR2 is SYGVQD (reference sequence). V was pared by 5 bases and J by 1 base, with 4 bases of the junction left unmatched. The CDR3 totals 14 residues.

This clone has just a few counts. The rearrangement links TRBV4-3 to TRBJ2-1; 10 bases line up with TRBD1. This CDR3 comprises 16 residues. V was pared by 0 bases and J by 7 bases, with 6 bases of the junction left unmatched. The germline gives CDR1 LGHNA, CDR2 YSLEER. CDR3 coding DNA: TGCGCCAGCAGCCAAGATTCAGGGACAGGGGCGAATGAGCAGTTCTTC. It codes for CASSQDSGTGANEQFF.

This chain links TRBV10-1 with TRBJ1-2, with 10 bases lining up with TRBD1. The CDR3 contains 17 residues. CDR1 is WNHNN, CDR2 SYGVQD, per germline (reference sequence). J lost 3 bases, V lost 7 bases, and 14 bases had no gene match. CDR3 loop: CASTSDRGGLVDYGYTF. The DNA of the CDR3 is TGCGCCAGCACTTCGGACAGGGGGGGGTTGGTGGACTATGGCTACACCTTC.

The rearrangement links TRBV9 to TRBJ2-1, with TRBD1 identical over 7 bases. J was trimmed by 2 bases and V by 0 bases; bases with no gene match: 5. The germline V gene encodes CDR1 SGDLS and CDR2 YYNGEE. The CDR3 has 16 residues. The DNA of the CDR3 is TGTGCCAGCAGCGTAGCTTATAGGGGGCCCTACAATGAGCAGTTCTTC. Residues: CASSVAYRGPYNEQFF.